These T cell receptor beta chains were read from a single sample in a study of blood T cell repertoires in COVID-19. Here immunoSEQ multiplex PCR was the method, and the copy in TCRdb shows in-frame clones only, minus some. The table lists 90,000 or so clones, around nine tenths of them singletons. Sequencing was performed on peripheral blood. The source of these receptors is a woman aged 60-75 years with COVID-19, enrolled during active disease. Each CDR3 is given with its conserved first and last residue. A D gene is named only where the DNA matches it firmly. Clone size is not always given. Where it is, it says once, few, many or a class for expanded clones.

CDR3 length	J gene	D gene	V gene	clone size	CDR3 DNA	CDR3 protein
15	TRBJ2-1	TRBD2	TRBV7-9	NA	TGTGCCAGCAGCCCCCCTAGCGGGGGTGATAATGAGCAGTTCTTC	CASSPPSGGDNEQFF
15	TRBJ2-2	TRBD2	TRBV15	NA	TGTGCCACCACCTATAGCGGGGGGGCCACCGGGGAGCTGTTTTTT	CATTYSGGATGELFF
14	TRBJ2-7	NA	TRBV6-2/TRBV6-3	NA	TGTGCCAGCAGTTACGGGCCTGTACTTTCGGCGCAGTACTTC	CASSYGPVLSAQYF
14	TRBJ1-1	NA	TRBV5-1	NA	TGCGCCAGCAGCTTGTCCCCAGGGAACACTGAAGCTTTCTTT	CASSLSPGNTEAFF
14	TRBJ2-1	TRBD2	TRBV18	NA	TGTGCCAGCTCACCAAGTAGCGGGGGAGATGAGCAGTTCTTC	CASSPSSGGDEQFF
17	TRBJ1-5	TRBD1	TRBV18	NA	TGTGCCAGCTCACCAGTTGGGGGACAGGGAGGGTTTCAGCCCCAGCATTTT	CASSPVGGQGGFQPQHF
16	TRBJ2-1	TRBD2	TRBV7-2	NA	TGTGCCAGCAGCCAAGCTGGGGGGGGAGCTTACAATGAGCAGTTCTTC	CASSQAGGGAYNEQFF
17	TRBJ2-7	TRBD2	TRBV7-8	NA	TGTGCCAGCAGCTTAGTCCGCGGCCCGGGGGGGACCTACGAGCAGTACTTC	CASSLVRGPGGTYEQYF
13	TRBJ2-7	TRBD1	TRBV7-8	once	TGTGCCAGCAGCCGGGACAGGCTCCACGAGCAGTACTTC	CASSRDRLHEQYF
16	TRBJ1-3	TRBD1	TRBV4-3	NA	TGCGCCAGCAGCCAAGACTCCAGGGGGCCTGGAAACACCATATATTTT	CASSQDSRGPGNTIYF
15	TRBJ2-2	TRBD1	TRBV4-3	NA	TGCGCCAGCAGCCAAGGGACAGGGCTCACCGGGGAGCTGTTTTTT	CASSQGTGLTGELFF
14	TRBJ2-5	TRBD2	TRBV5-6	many	TGTGCCAGCAGCTACGGGGGGACTTGGGAGACCCAGTACTTC	CASSYGGTWETQYF
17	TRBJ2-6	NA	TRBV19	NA	TGTGCCAGTAGTGCCAGGGTTACAGGCTCTGGGGCCAACGTCCTGACTTTC	CASSARVTGSGANVLTF
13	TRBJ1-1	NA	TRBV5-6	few	TGTGCCAGCAGCCTCTCCCTGAACACTGAAGCTTTCTTT	CASSLSLNTEAFF
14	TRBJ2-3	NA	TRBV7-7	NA	TGTGCCAGCAGCCCCTCCCCCACGGCAGATACGCAGTATTTT	CASSPSPTADTQYF
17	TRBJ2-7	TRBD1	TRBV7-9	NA	TGTGCCAGCAGCTTGTTGCCCGGGACAGGGACCTCCTACGAGCAGTACTTC	CASSLLPGTGTSYEQYF
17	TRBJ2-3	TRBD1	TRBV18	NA	TGTGCCAGCTCACCGTTCCTAGTGACAGGGGACACAGATACGCAGTATTTT	CASSPFLVTGDTDTQYF
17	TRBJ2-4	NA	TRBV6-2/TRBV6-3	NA	TGTGCCAGCAGTTTAACAACCGGGAACCTAGCCAAAAACATTCAGTACTTC	CASSLTTGNLAKNIQYF
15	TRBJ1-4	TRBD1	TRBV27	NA	TGTGCCAGCAGACACGGGACAGGGGAGTATGAAAAACTGTTTTTT	CASRHGTGEYEKLFF
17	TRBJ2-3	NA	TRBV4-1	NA	TGCGCCAGCAGCCAAGATCTTGCGGGGTCGGGCACAGATACGCAGTATTTT	CASSQDLAGSGTDTQYF
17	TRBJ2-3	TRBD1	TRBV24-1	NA	TGTGCCACCAGTGACCATGGGACAGGTCGGCGCACAGATACGCAGTATTTT	CATSDHGTGRRTDTQYF
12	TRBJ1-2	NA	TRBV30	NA	TGTGCCTGGACCCCTGGGGGCCGGGGCTACACCTTC	CAWTPGGRGYTF
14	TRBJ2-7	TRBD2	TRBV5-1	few	TGCGCCAGCAGCACGGGACTAGCGGTGTACGAGCAGTACTTC	CASSTGLAVYEQYF
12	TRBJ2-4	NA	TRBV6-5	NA	TGTGCCAGCAGGGGACTGAAAAACATTCAGTACTTC	CASRGLKNIQYF
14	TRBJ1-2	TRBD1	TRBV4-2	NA	TGTGCCAGCAGCCACGGACAGGGAGACTATGGCTACACCTTC	CASSHGQGDYGYTF
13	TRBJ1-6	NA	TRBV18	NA	TGTGCCAGCTCATCGGACAGTAATTCACCCCTCCACTTT	CASSSDSNSPLHF
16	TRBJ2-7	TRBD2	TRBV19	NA	TGTGCCAGTAGTCCCCTCCTGAGGGGACTAGCTTACGAGCAGTACTTC	CASSPLLRGLAYEQYF
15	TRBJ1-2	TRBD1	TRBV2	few	TGTGCCAGCAGTCGGGCAGGGGGCGCTTCCTATGGCTACACCTTC	CASSRAGGASYGYTF
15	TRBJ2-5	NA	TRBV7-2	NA	TGTGCCAGCAGCCGCGGAGCCACAGGTCGGGAGACCCAGTACTTC	CASSRGATGRETQYF
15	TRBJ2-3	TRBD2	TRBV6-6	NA	TGTGCCAGCAGCAACCACCTAGCGGTCCGAGATACGCAGTATTTT	CASSNHLAVRDTQYF
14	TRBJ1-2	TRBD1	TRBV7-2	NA	TGTGCCAGCAGCCAACAGGGGGCGCCGTATGGCTACACCTTC	CASSQQGAPYGYTF
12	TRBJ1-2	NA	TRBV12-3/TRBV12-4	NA	TGTGCCAGCAGCTCTCGGAGGGATGGCTACACCTTC	CASSSRRDGYTF
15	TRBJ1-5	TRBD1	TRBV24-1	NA	TGTGCCACCAGTGACCCTAGACAGGGGGTTCAGCCCCAGCATTTT	CATSDPRQGVQPQHF
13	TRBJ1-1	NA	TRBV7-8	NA	TGTGCCAGCAGCTTAGTGGGAGGCAGGGTTGCTTTCTTT	CASSLVGGRVAFF
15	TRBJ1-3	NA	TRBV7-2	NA	TGTGCCAGCAGCTTAGATCTGGGCGCTGGAAACACCATATATTTT	CASSLDLGAGNTIYF
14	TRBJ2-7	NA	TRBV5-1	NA	TGCGCCAGCAGGCGGAGTAATACCGGCTACGAGCAGTACTTC	CASRRSNTGYEQYF
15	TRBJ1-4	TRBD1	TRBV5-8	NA	TGTGCCAGCAGCACCTCTTCACAGGGGGAGGAAAAACTGTTTTTT	CASSTSSQGEEKLFF
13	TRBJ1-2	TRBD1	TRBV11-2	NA	TGTGCCAGCAGTCAGGACAGGGAGCGCGGCTACACCTTC	CASSQDRERGYTF
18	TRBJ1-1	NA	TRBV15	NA	TGTGCCACCAGCAGCCCTTTAAGGGAGTTCGGGGTGTACACTGAAGCTTTCTTT	CATSSPLREFGVYTEAFF
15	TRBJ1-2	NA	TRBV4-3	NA	TGCGCCAGCAGCCAAGATCGGAAGGGGAACTATGGCTACACCTTC	CASSQDRKGNYGYTF
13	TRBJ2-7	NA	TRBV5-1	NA	TGCGCCAGCAGCTTGGCCCGGGATTACGAGCAGTACTTC	CASSLARDYEQYF
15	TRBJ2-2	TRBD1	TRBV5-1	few	TGCGCCAGCAGCCTGGGACAGCACGGGACCGGGGAGCTGTTTTTT	CASSLGQHGTGELFF
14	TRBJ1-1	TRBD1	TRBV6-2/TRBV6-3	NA	TGTGCCAGCAGCCAAGACAGGGCGCCGACGAGTGCTTTCTTT	CASSQDRAPTSAFF
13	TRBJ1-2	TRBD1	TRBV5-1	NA	TGCGCCAGCAGCGCTACAGGGGCGCGCGGCTACACCTTC	CASSATGARGYTF
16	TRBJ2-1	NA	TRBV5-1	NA	TGCGCCAGCAGCCCGGTTCCGACAGGTTCCTACAATGAGCAGTTCTTC	CASSPVPTGSYNEQFF
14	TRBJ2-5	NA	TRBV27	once	TGTGCCAGCAGTGGTCAGGGTCACAAGGAGACCCAGTACTTC	CASSGQGHKETQYF
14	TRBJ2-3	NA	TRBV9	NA	TGTGCCAGCAGCGAGGGAGCGAGCACAGATACGCAGTATTTT	CASSEGASTDTQYF
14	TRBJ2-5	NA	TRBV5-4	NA	TGTGCCAGCAGCTTGTTTCGGGGAAAAGAGACCCAGTACTTC	CASSLFRGKETQYF
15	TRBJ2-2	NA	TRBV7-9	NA	TGTGCCAGCAGCCAGAGGGACACCCCCGCCGGGGAGCTGTTTTTT	CASSQRDTPAGELFF
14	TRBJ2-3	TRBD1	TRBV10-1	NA	TGCGCCACCAGACAGGGATGGGGTACAGATACGCAGTATTTT	CATRQGWGTDTQYF
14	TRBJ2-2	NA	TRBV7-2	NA	TGTGCCAGCAGCTCCAGGTCAATCACCGGGGAGCTGTTTTTT	CASSSRSITGELFF